The entry below describes one T cell receptor beta chain. Antigen unknown. The authors ran the assay at deep level. Over several immunoSEQ plates, each subset's genomic DNA was distributed in even portions. Sequencing was performed with immunoSEQ multiplex PCR; in TCRdb, only in-frame clones are kept and a portion is missing. The table shows roughly 2.1 million clones, with about 93% occurring only once. These data belong to a study of shared clonotypes between healthy human individuals. Study outcomes and limitations: With a handful of donors compared, approximately 5.5% of naive CD4 clonotypes were shared.

Terminally differentiated effector memory CD45RA+ cells were left out of the naive CD8 fraction, which was CD45RO-negative and positively selected for CCR7. The CDR3 is 14 residues long. With 5 bases removed from V and 1 base from J, the gap between germline ends came to 10 bases. CDR1 and CDR2 (germline): LGHNA, YSLEER. The chain joins TRBV4-3 to TRBJ2-3; no firm D call. This clonotype originated in a man aged 18 to 30 in good health. Some clones in this sample may be carry-over from other donors' samples. The sample consisted of naive CD8+ T cells from PBMCs. The chain's CDR3 is CASSEQGGTDTQYF. The DNA for the CDR3 is TGCGCCAGCAGCGAACAAGGAGGCACAGATACGCAGTATTTT.